The 5 T cell receptor beta chains reported below all come from one sample, sequenced in a study of T-cell memory formation after mild COVID-19 (dated by TCRdb to 2020 to 2022). Receptor libraries were prepared by 5' RACE. The sequencer was an Illumina NovaSeq 6000. TCRdb reworked the public reads: Q25 trimming with fastp, MiXCR clone assembly, productive beta chains retained. All rows with the same CDR3 protein become a single entry with the most common DNA and genes. The sample table contains roughly 500,000 distinct CDR3 sequences; only one count was recorded for roughly 20% of them. Together, the top ten hold approximately 12% of the sample. Sequencing was done on a sample of PBMCs or a T cell subset sorted from them (not recorded which). The receptor source for this set is an adult woman who had mild COVID-19 (a few samples of this study predate the infection). The sample titles of this study are shuffled in the database, so cell type and time point are left out; the donor was told from shared clones.

J is TRBJ1-3 and V is TRBV20-1; 11 bases are shared with TRBD1. CDR1 and CDR2 (germline): DFQATT, SNEGSKA (reference sequence). Germline trimming cut 2 bases from V and 3 bases from J; bases unmatched to any gene: 9. This CDR3 has 17 amino acids. As DNA, the CDR3 is TGCAGTGCTAGATCTCCGGGACAGGGGGTTTATGGAAACACCATATATTTT. The encoded protein is CSARSPGQGVYGNTIYF.

Only a few counts were recorded for this clonotype. This chain joins TRBV6-6 and TRBJ2-6; TRBD1 matches 7 bases. From germline, CDR1 is MNHNY and CDR2 SVGAGI (reference sequence). The CDR3 has 17 amino acids. V shed 2 bases, J shed 0 bases, and the junction held 4 bases outside the gene matches. The CDR3 DNA reads as TGTGCCAGCAGTTACGGGACAGAACCCTCTGGGGCCAACGTCCTGACTTTC. Amino acids: CASSYGTEPSGANVLTF.

This clonotype was counted many times. The chain joins TRBV7-9 to TRBJ1-2; tentatively, D is TRBD1 (5 bases). V lost 4 bases, J lost 6 bases, and 15 bases lay in between. The CDR3 length is 14 residues. Germline V gene data show CDR1 as SEHNR and CDR2 as FQNEAQ (reference sequence). This CDR3 is CASSSIRETNGYTF. The CDR3 nucleotides read TGTGCCAGCAGCTCCATCAGGGAAACGAATGGCTACACCTTC.

V and J are TRBV7-9 and TRBJ2-2; 8 bases fit TRBD1. This CDR3 contains 15 residues. Germline V lookup: CDR1 SEHNR, CDR2 FQNEAQ (reference sequence). J gave up 4 bases and V 5 bases, and 6 bases lay outside the gene matches. CDR3 in amino acids: CASSTTGDGTGELFF. Written as DNA, the CDR3 is TGTGCCAGCAGCACGACAGGGGATGGCACCGGGGAGCTGTTTTTT.

This clonotype appeared a few times. The chain couples TRBV24-1 to TRBJ2-3; D may be TRBD1 or TRBD2 (6 bases each). Trimming removed 3 bases from V and 0 bases from J, with 9 bases in between. This CDR3 region has 15 residues. Germline CDR1 KGHDR, CDR2 SFDVKD. CDR3 coding DNA: TGTGCCACCAGTGATGCGGGACAAAGCACAGATACGCAGTATTTT. It codes for CATSDAGQSTDTQYF.